A selection of T cell receptor beta chains follows, all from one sample in a study of shared clonotypes between healthy human individuals. The assay was immunoSEQ multiplex PCR, and TCRdb's table has in-frame clones only and misses some. The data hold about 580,000 clones, with roughly 98% observed a single time. Material for sequencing was naive CD8+ T cells sorted from blood. Receptor source: a man aged 25 to 40 in good health. The CDR3 runs from the conserved cysteine through the conserved F or W. Fields, in order: V gene, D gene, CDR3 length, J gene, clone size, CDR3 DNA, CDR3 protein. A D gene is named only where the DNA matches it firmly. Part of the rows lack a size; the others show once, few, many or a class for expanded clones.

TRBV7-9	NA	12	TRBJ2-2	NA	TGTGCCAGCAGCCTGGGGTCTCGGGAGCTGTTTTTT	CASSLGSRELFF
TRBV7-8	NA	16	TRBJ2-3	NA	TGTGCCAGCAGCTTCCCCTCAGACCTGCCCACAGATACGCAGTATTTT	CASSFPSDLPTDTQYF
TRBV7-9	NA	14	TRBJ2-3	NA	TGTGCCAGCAGCCCGGCAGGAATGACAGATACGCAGTATTTT	CASSPAGMTDTQYF
TRBV9	TRBD2	15	TRBJ2-2	once	TGTGCCAGCAGCGTAAGCGGGAGATTATCCGGGGAGCTGTTTTTT	CASSVSGRLSGELFF
TRBV7-9	TRBD1	14	TRBJ2-7	NA	TGTGCCAGCAGCGGCCGGGACAGGGCGTACGAGCAGTACTTC	CASSGRDRAYEQYF
TRBV28	NA	15	TRBJ2-3	NA	TGTGCCAGCAGTTTAGGAGCAGGCAGCACAGATACGCAGTATTTT	CASSLGAGSTDTQYF
TRBV7-6	NA	12	TRBJ1-1	NA	TGTGCCGTAAGGGGGGTGAACACTGAAGCTTTCTTT	CAVRGVNTEAFF
TRBV15	NA	14	TRBJ1-3	NA	TGTGCCACCAGCCGCCGACAAATCACGGACACCATATATTTT	CATSRRQITDTIYF
TRBV13	TRBD2	17	TRBJ2-1	NA	TGTGCCAGCAGTGGGACTAGCGGGAGGGCTGGGTACAATGAGCAGTTCTTC	CASSGTSGRAGYNEQFF
TRBV5-4	NA	13	TRBJ1-5	NA	TGTGCCAGCAGCTTGGATAATAATCAGCCCCAGCATTTT	CASSLDNNQPQHF
TRBV9	TRBD1	15	TRBJ1-4	NA	TGTGCCAGCAGCGTGGGGGGGACAGGATACGAAAAACTGTTTTTT	CASSVGGTGYEKLFF
TRBV27	NA	15	TRBJ1-1	NA	TGTGCCAGCAGTCGGTTACACTCTTCGAACACTGAAGCTTTCTTT	CASSRLHSSNTEAFF
TRBV29-1	NA	13	TRBJ2-7	NA	TGCAGCGTTCGGGACCCTCAAACCTACGAGCAGTACTTC	CSVRDPQTYEQYF
TRBV30	NA	13	TRBJ2-7	NA	TGTGCCTGGCGAGGGGGAGGTTCCTACGAGCAGTACTTC	CAWRGGGSYEQYF
TRBV29-1	TRBD2	14	TRBJ2-1	NA	TGCAGTTTATCCGGCGGGGGGACGTACAATGAGCAGTTCTTC	CSLSGGGTYNEQFF
TRBV11-3	NA	14	TRBJ1-1	NA	TGTGCCAGCAGCACCGACACCCCAGGAGCTGAAGCTTTCTTT	CASSTDTPGAEAFF
TRBV5-6	NA	13	TRBJ1-5	once	TGTGCCAGCAGCTCTGGGACACATCAGCCCCAGCATTTT	CASSSGTHQPQHF
TRBV7-8	NA	15	TRBJ2-7	NA	TGTGCCAGCAGCTTAGACAGACGACGTCCCTACGAGCAGTACTTC	CASSLDRRRPYEQYF
TRBV5-4	NA	13	TRBJ1-2	NA	TGTGCCAGCAGCTTGGTAGGGGTCTATGGCTACACCTTC	CASSLVGVYGYTF
TRBV15	TRBD2	15	TRBJ2-7	NA	TGTGCCACCAGCCCAAGCGGGAGTACGACCTACGAGCAGTACTTC	CATSPSGSTTYEQYF
TRBV7-2	NA	16	TRBJ2-1	NA	TGTGCCAGCAGCAGGAAGGTGATAGCGGTCAACAATGAGCAGTTCTTC	CASSRKVIAVNNEQFF
TRBV4-1	TRBD2	18	TRBJ2-7	NA	TGCGCCAGCAGCCAAGATCGCCTAGCGGGAGGACTCTCCTACGAGCAGTACTTC	CASSQDRLAGGLSYEQYF
TRBV6-5	NA	14	TRBJ2-7	NA	TGTGCCAGCAGTCCTGACCGCAACCGGGGCGAGCAGTACTTC	CASSPDRNRGEQYF
TRBV20-1	NA	11	TRBJ1-1	NA	TGCAGTGCAAACCGGGAGGGACAAGCTTTCTTT	CSANREGQAFF
TRBV7-2	NA	12	TRBJ1-2	NA	TGTGCCAGCAGCTTACCGGACTATGGCTACACCTTC	CASSLPDYGYTF
TRBV5-4	TRBD1	15	TRBJ2-7	NA	TGTGCCAGCAGCTTGGAGGACAGGGTTCTCGACGAGCAGTACTTC	CASSLEDRVLDEQYF
TRBV6-6	NA	14	TRBJ1-5	once	TGTGCCAGCACTCTAATAGGGGGGAATCAGCCCCAGCATTTT	CASTLIGGNQPQHF
TRBV5-4	TRBD1	15	TRBJ2-7	NA	TGTGCCAGCAGCCCTGGACAGGGGGGGTCCTACGAGCAGTACTTC	CASSPGQGGSYEQYF
TRBV10-2	NA	14	TRBJ2-1	once	TGCGCCAGCAGTGAAATGGGAGAGTACAATGAGCAGTTCTTC	CASSEMGEYNEQFF
TRBV9	NA	15	TRBJ1-2	once	TGTGCCAGCAGCGTAGTTGCGGGGGCCCAATATGGCTACACCTTC	CASSVVAGAQYGYTF
TRBV6-6	TRBD2	16	TRBJ2-7	NA	TGTGCCAGCAGCTCAACGGGAGCTAGCGGGAGCGACGAGCAGTACTTC	CASSSTGASGSDEQYF
TRBV7-9	TRBD2	14	TRBJ2-7	NA	TGTGCCAGCAGCCAAACTAGCGGGCGCTACGAGCAGTACTTC	CASSQTSGRYEQYF
TRBV7-9	NA	13	TRBJ2-1	NA	TGTGCCAGCAGCCGCAATTCGGGAAATGAGCAGTTCTTC	CASSRNSGNEQFF
TRBV29-1	NA	13	TRBJ2-7	NA	TGCAGCGTTGTTGTTCGAAGCTCCTACGAGCAGTACTTC	CSVVVRSSYEQYF
TRBV12-5	NA	14	TRBJ1-2	NA	TGTGCTAGTGGGGAAGGGGTGCCTCTCTATGGCTACACCTTC	CASGEGVPLYGYTF
TRBV7-9	TRBD2	16	TRBJ2-2	NA	TGTGCCAGCAGCCCACTAGCGGGGACGAACACCGGGGAGCTGTTTTTT	CASSPLAGTNTGELFF
TRBV29-1	TRBD2	16	TRBJ2-3	NA	TGCAGCGCCACTAGCGGGAGTGGCGTCAGTACAGATACGCAGTATTTT	CSATSGSGVSTDTQYF
TRBV6-6	TRBD2	16	TRBJ2-7	NA	TGTGCCAGCAGTTCCTCTAGCGGGATGAGCTCCTACGAGCAGTACTTC	CASSSSSGMSSYEQYF
TRBV29-1	NA	12	TRBJ2-2	NA	TGCAGCGCCGAGCCGGGGACCGGGGAGCTGTTTTTT	CSAEPGTGELFF
TRBV2	TRBD1	15	TRBJ2-2	NA	TGTGCCAGCAGTGATTACTCAGGGGGTCCCGGGGAGCTGTTTTTT	CASSDYSGGPGELFF
TRBV5-1	NA	14	TRBJ2-5	NA	TGCGCCAGCAGCTTGGCTACAGGGCTAGAGACCCAGTACTTC	CASSLATGLETQYF
TRBV5-1	NA	16	TRBJ2-3	NA	TGCGCCAGCAGCTTGGCAGAATCCCCGGGCACAGATACGCAGTATTTT	CASSLAESPGTDTQYF